A single sample is the source of the 31 T cell receptor beta chains below, sequenced in a study of CXCR3-negative and CXCR3-positive naive CD8 T cells. Researchers prepared the TRB cDNA libraries using 5' RACE with UMI labels. TCRdb re-called the 5' RACE reads; one entry per CDR3 protein, DNA not given. The sample holds some 7,400 distinct CDR3 sequences. Sequencing was carried out using naive CXCR3- CD8+ T cells from blood. The subset was: CD45RO-CCR7+CD27+CD95- naive CD8+ T cells lacking CXCR3 (TNR3-). These receptors originate from a human donor in good health. Some clones in this sample may be carry-over from other donors' samples.

The chain is built from TRBV5-6 and TRBJ2-2; without DNA, the TCRdb call of TRBD2 cannot be checked. Germline CDR1 reads SGHDT; CDR2 reads YYEEEE. The length of the CDR3 is 16 residues. CDR3 residues: CASSQGASGSGGELFF.

This chain connects TRBV4-1 to TRBJ2-5; TCRdb reports TRBD2, a call that lacks DNA to check it against. The CDR3 extends over 12 amino acids. Germline V gene lookup returns CDR1 MGHRA and CDR2 YSYEKL. CDR3 sequence: CASSFRGDTQYF.

The chain has TRBV6-4 and TRBJ2-7; TCRdb's D call, TRBD1, is unchecked because there is no DNA. Looked up from germline, CDR1 is MRHNA and CDR2 is SNTAGT. This CDR3 has 11 amino acids. This CDR3 is CASMTGPEQYF.

Its frequency marks this clonotype as medium-sized. V gene TRBV25-1 combines with J gene TRBJ2-7. Germline lookup yields CDR1 MGHDK and CDR2 SYGVNS. The CDR3 length is 12 residues. The CDR3 reads CASTDGSYEQYF.

Judged by frequency, this clonotype is medium-sized. The genes are TRBV12-3 or TRBV12-4 and TRBJ1-5. The CDR3 extends over 14 amino acids. CDR3 loop: CASSFLGSNQPQHF.

The chain links TRBV15 to TRBJ2-5; the D gene TCRdb calls, TRBD2, cannot be checked with no DNA. This CDR3 has 14 residues. Germline V CDR1 and CDR2: LNHNV, YYDKDF (reference sequence). CDR3 residues: CATSRGGSLETQYF. Supplemented by reference TRBV15 and TRBJ2-5, the full variable domain reads DAMVIQNPRYQVTQFGKPVTLSCSQTLNHNVMYWYQQKSSQAPKLLFHYYDKDFNNEADTPDNFQSRRPNTSFCFLDIRSPGLGDTAMYLCATSRGGSLETQYFGPGTRLLVL.

The chain couples TRBV29-1 to TRBJ2-6. CDR3 length: 12 amino acids. Germline assignment: CDR1 SQVTM and CDR2 ANQGSEA. The chain's CDR3 is CSANTGANVLTF.

By frequency, this clonotype registers medium-sized. This sequence joins TRBV5-1 and TRBJ1-5; TCRdb names TRBD1, which stays unverified in the absence of DNA. Germline CDR1 SGHRS, CDR2 YFSETQ. The CDR3 totals 16 residues. CDR3 loop: CASTHRDRESNQPQHF.

This clonotype registers medium-sized by frequency. The V gene is TRBV29-1, the J gene TRBJ2-7; TCRdb designates TRBD1, a call that cannot be tested without DNA. Germline loops: CDR1 SQVTM, CDR2 ANQGSEA. The CDR3 spans 14 residues. CDR3 loop: CSVETDRLNYEQYF.

V usage is TRBV20-1 and J usage is TRBJ2-3; with no DNA, the TCRdb D assignment of TRBD2 cannot be verified. CDR3 length: 15 amino acids. The germline CDR1 and CDR2 sequences are DFQATT and SNEGSKA (reference sequence). This CDR3 is CSASGRASSTDTQYF.

V and J are TRBV29-1 and TRBJ2-7; TCRdb selects TRBD1, and the lack of DNA leaves this call unchecked. The CDR3 is 16 amino acids. The germline V gene has CDR1 SQVTM and CDR2 ANQGSEA. CDR3 sequence: CSAEVHRDLDSYEQYF.

The gene calls are TRBV5-1 and TRBJ2-2. Germline CDR1 SGHRS, CDR2 YFSETQ. The CDR3 has 16 residues. The CDR3 loop reads CASSLARLENTGELFF.

The chain recombines TRBV4-3 with TRBJ2-3; checking the TCRdb D call of TRBD2 is not possible without DNA. Germline V gene lookup returns CDR1 LGHNA and CDR2 YSLEER. CDR3 length equals 15 residues. The CDR3 sequence: CASSQDRLSGDTQYF.

This clonotype is labeled medium-sized (0.01 to 0.1%) based on frequency. This chain joins TRBV29-1 and TRBJ2-5; TCRdb's assignment of TRBD1 cannot be checked, as there is no DNA. The CDR3 covers 12 residues. CDR1 is SQVTM and CDR2 is ANQGSEA in the germline V gene. The CDR3 loop is CSVVQGGETQYF.

According to its frequency, this clonotype is medium-sized. The gene calls are TRBV23-1 and TRBJ1-6. TRBV23-1 is an ORF for which the function is uncertain. This CDR3 has 13 amino acids. The CDR3 loop is CAMQGISNSPLHF.

Judged by frequency, this clonotype is medium-sized. The V gene is TRBV28, the J gene TRBJ2-7; TCRdb's D gene call, TRBD1, goes unchecked for lack of DNA. Looked up from germline, CDR1 is MDHEN and CDR2 is SYDVKM. This CDR3 comprises 16 residues. CDR3 in amino acids: CASSPAARTLTYEQYF. Full variable domain (remainder filled in from reference TRBV28 and TRBJ2-7): DVKVTQSSRYLVKRTGEKVFLECVQDMDHENMFWYRQDPGLGLRLIYFSYDVKMKEKGDIPEGYSVSREKKERFSLILESASTNQTSMYLCASSPAARTLTYEQYFGPGTRLTVT.

This clonotype is called medium-sized (0.01 to 0.1%) based on its frequency. This sequence joins TRBV10-3 and TRBJ2-5; with no DNA, the TCRdb D assignment of TRBD2 cannot be verified. The CDR3 runs to 19 residues. From germline, CDR1 is ENHRY and CDR2 SYGVKD. The CDR3: CAISESERLAGVYQETQYF.

This sequence joins TRBV4-2 and TRBJ2-1. There are 13 residues in the CDR3. Germline CDR1 is LGHNA and CDR2 is YNFKEQ. The CDR3 sequence: CASSHQSYNEQFF.

This clonotype shows up as medium-sized by frequency. This chain connects TRBV28 to TRBJ2-7; TCRdb outputs TRBD2, but without DNA this stays unchecked. This CDR3 has 15 residues. The germline CDR1 and CDR2 sequences are MDHEN and SYDVKM. CDR3 residues: CASSLGRGPSYEQYF. Full variable domain (rest looked up from reference TRBV28 and TRBJ2-7): DVKVTQSSRYLVKRTGEKVFLECVQDMDHENMFWYRQDPGLGLRLIYFSYDVKMKEKGDIPEGYSVSREKKERFSLILESASTNQTSMYLCASSLGRGPSYEQYFGPGTRLTVT.

This clonotype shows up as medium-sized by frequency. The V call is TRBV5-4, the J call TRBJ2-7; the D call of TRBD2 rests on TCRdb alone, since no DNA is present to check it. Germline CDR1 reads SGHNT; CDR2 reads YYREEE (reference sequence). The CDR3 length is 14 residues. The CDR3 sequence is CASSYLAGGPEQYF.

The chain is built from TRBV15 and TRBJ2-1; TCRdb gives TRBD2 as the D gene, but with no DNA this cannot be confirmed. This CDR3 contains 11 residues. Germline lookup yields CDR1 LNHNV and CDR2 YYDKDF (reference sequence). CDR3 region: CATGTSGEQFF.

V gene TRBV7-9 combines with J gene TRBJ1-4. There are 14 residues in the CDR3. Germline V CDR1 and CDR2: SEHNR, FQNEAQ (reference sequence). The CDR3 reads CASSLRATNEKLFF.

The chain recombines TRBV29-1 with TRBJ2-2. CDR3 length equals 13 residues. The germline V gene encodes CDR1 SQVTM and CDR2 ANQGSEA. The CDR3 spells CSVMGANTGELFF.

This clonotype is identified as medium-sized from frequency. This chain connects TRBV11-2 to TRBJ2-3; there is no DNA to check the TCRdb D call of TRBD2. This CDR3 comprises 14 residues. Germline V gene sequence: CDR1 SGHAT, CDR2 FQNNGV. This chain's CDR3 is CASSLLAGGDTQYF.

By frequency, this clonotype is medium-sized. The gene calls are TRBV6-2 or TRBV6-3 and TRBJ2-7. The CDR3 length is 12 residues. Germline V gene sequence: CDR1 MNHEY, CDR2 SVGEGT. The CDR3 loop is CASSYSSPEQYF.

The V gene is TRBV10-3, the J gene TRBJ1-2; TCRdb returns TRBD1, unconfirmable since there is no DNA. This CDR3 has 13 residues. Germline values: CDR1 ENHRY, CDR2 SYGVKD. The CDR3 region is CAISESTTAGYTF.

The chain carries TRBV6-5 and TRBJ2-5; TCRdb calls TRBD1, which cannot be checked without DNA. The germline V gene encodes CDR1 MNHEY and CDR2 SVGAGI. The CDR3 extends over 16 amino acids. The CDR3: CASSYGTEGSQETQYF.

The genes are TRBV11-2 and TRBJ2-7. The V gene's germline CDR1 is SGHAT and CDR2 FQNNGV. The CDR3 has 12 amino acids. The CDR3 spells CVSSLVSYEQYF.

This chain uses TRBV25-1 with TRBJ2-7; TCRdb gives TRBD1 as the D gene, but with no DNA this cannot be confirmed. Germline assignment: CDR1 MGHDK and CDR2 SYGVNS. CDR3 size: 12 residues. This CDR3 is CASSLGRYEQYF.

V and J are TRBV6-2 or TRBV6-3 and TRBJ2-7; the D call from TCRdb, TRBD1, cannot be confirmed without DNA. Germline loops: CDR1 MNHEY, CDR2 SVGEGT. The CDR3 spans 12 residues. The CDR3 loop reads CASSYSSREQYF.

This chain uses TRBV6-6 with TRBJ2-3; TCRdb returns TRBD1, unconfirmable since there is no DNA. Germline CDR1 reads MNHNY; CDR2 reads SVGAGI (reference sequence). CDR3 length: 15 residues. CDR3 amino acids: CASSPTVSSTDTQYF.